This TCR beta chain was sequenced in a study of CD8 T cells in ankylosing spondylitis. Study results and caveats: According to the report, clones linked to the disease were significantly enriched in matched synovial fluid samples taken from ankylosing spondylitis patients. In reactive arthritis synovial fluid and blood, some motif variants had been reported before. A motif in TCR beta, a set of under ten highly homologous variants, appeared characteristic of ankylosing spondylitis blood.

Worth noting for this clonotype: Antigen: not known. With a much larger clone just one base away, this may be a read error.

The CDR3 covers 16 residues. V shed 0 bases and J 3 bases; nucleotides not matched to a gene: 6. Germline V gene sequence: CDR1 SGDLS, CDR2 YYNGEE. Quantitative 5'-RACE with molecular barcodes was used to make the TCR beta libraries. TCRdb reanalysed the 5' RACE reads using MiXCR and keeps one entry per CDR3 protein. Found here are about 39,000 distinct CDR3 sequences, approximately 3% of them singletons; the top ten hold approximately 2.9%. The sample consisted of blood, either unsorted or a sorted T cell fraction (not recorded which). The rearrangement uses TRBV9 and TRBJ2-3; TRBD2 agrees at 8 bases. The receptor was derived from a male donor with ankylosing spondylitis or in good health (not recorded which). CDR3 residues: CASSVESRGRTDTQYF. The DNA for the CDR3 is TGTGCCAGCAGCGTAGAATCTCGCGGGAGGACAGATACGCAGTATTTT. Full variable domain (missing parts from reference TRBV9 and TRBJ2-3): DSGVTQTPKHLITATGQRVTLRCSPRSGDLSVYWYQQSLDQGLQFLIQYYNGEERAKGNILERFSAQQFPDLHSELNLSSLELGDSALYFCASSVESRGRTDTQYFGPGTRLTVL.